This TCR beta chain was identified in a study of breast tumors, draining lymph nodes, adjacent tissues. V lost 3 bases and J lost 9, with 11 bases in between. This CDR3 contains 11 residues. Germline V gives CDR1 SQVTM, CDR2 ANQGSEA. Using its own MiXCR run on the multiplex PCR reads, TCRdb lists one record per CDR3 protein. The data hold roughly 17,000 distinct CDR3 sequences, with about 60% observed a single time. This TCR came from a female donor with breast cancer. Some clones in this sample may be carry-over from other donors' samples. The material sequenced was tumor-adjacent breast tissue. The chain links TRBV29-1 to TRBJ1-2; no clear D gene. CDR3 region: CSVDPDNRYTF. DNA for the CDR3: TGCAGCGTTGATCCCGACAATCGCTACACCTTC.